Shown below are 18 T cell receptor beta chains from a single sample sequenced in a study of blood T cells in healthy people across ages. Using a J-beta primer mix together with a sample-barcoded 5' primer, a second PCR was run for 7 to 11 cycles. A single record per CDR3 protein comes from TCRdb applying MiXCR to the 5' RACE reads. The profile covers 380,000 or so distinct CDR3 sequences, with 45% to 65% appearing a single time and under 65% taken by the ten largest. The specimen sequenced was blood. The receptors originated from a man aged 55 to 70 in good health.

The genes are TRBV7-3 and TRBJ2-1, with D perhaps TRBD1 (6 bases). The length of the CDR3 is 15 residues. Trimming took 5 bases from V and 0 from J, leaving 11 bases between them. CDR1 SGHTA and CDR2 FQGTGA come from the germline V gene. This CDR3 is CASSTGSTSYNEQFF. The CDR3 nucleotides are TGTGCCAGCAGCACAGGGAGTACCTCCTACAATGAGCAGTTCTTC.

The chain links TRBV29-1 to TRBJ2-1; 7 bases agree with TRBD1. J gave up 7 bases and V 4 bases, and 4 bases lay outside the gene matches. The CDR3 is 12 amino acids. CDR1 and CDR2 from the germline V gene are SQVTM and ANQGSEA. CDR3 in amino acids: CSVGRQGNEQFF. The DNA for the CDR3 is TGCAGCGTTGGCCGACAGGGAAATGAGCAGTTCTTC.

The J gene is TRBJ2-7, the V gene TRBV20-1; 12 nucleotides line up with TRBD2. The V segment lost 2 bases and the J segment 5 bases; nucleotides outside the gene matches: 7. Germline values: CDR1 DFQATT, CDR2 SNEGSKA (reference sequence). This CDR3 spans 15 amino acids. The CDR3 DNA is TGCAGTGCTAGATCAGGGACTAGCGGGCTGAACGAGCAGTACTTC. This encodes CSARSGTSGLNEQYF.

This clonotype has a handful of counts. The chain combines TRBV7-9 with TRBJ2-3; TRBD2 aligns across 12 bases. Germline CDR1 and CDR2: SEHNR and FQNEAQ (reference sequence). The CDR3 has 17 amino acids. The V and J ends lost 6 bases and 1 base, in that order; junction bases with no gene match: 8. As DNA, the CDR3 is TGTGCCAGCAGTCGGACTAGCGGGATCTCTGGCACAGATACGCAGTATTTT. Translation gives CASSRTSGISGTDTQYF.

This chain links TRBV7-2 with TRBJ2-2; no clear D gene. Germline CDR1 SGHTA, CDR2 FQGNSA. V lost 3 bases to trimming and J lost 6 bases, with 8 bases between them. The CDR3 contains 13 residues. The CDR3 DNA reads TGTGCCAGCAGCTTGAGGAAGCCCGGGGAGCTGTTTTTT. Its protein is CASSLRKPGELFF.

The rearrangement links TRBV6-6 to TRBJ2-1; 8 bases line up with TRBD2. CDR3 length: 15 residues. With 5 bases clipped from V and 5 bases from J, the junction kept 8 bases outside the gene matches. Germline CDR1 reads MNHNY; CDR2 reads SVGAGI (reference sequence). This CDR3 reads CASSPRGSGNNEQFF. CDR3 sequence (DNA): TGTGCCAGCAGTCCTCGGGGTAGCGGGAACAATGAGCAGTTCTTC.

The chain has TRBV20-1 and TRBJ1-5; 9 nucleotides agree with TRBD1. Germline trimming cut 3 bases from V and 7 bases from J; bases unmatched to any gene: 4. The CDR3 is made up of 13 amino acids. Germline V gene sequence: CDR1 DFQATT, CDR2 SNEGSKA (reference sequence). CDR3 in amino acids: CSARTGGGQPQHF. CDR3 in DNA: TGCAGTGCTAGGACAGGGGGTGGGCAGCCCCAGCATTTT.

This chain's CDR3 is CASSIRGDTQYF. CDR3 in DNA: TGTGCCAGCAGTATACGGGGGGATACGCAGTATTTT. V gene TRBV27 combines with J gene TRBJ2-3; D possibly corresponds to TRBD2 (6 bases). The CDR3 has 12 residues. From germline, CDR1 is MNHEY and CDR2 SMNVEV (reference sequence). With 5 bases removed from V and 6 bases from J, the gap between germline ends came to 9 bases.

The V and J genes are TRBV2 and TRBJ2-5, with D maybe TRBD2 (7 bases). The CDR3 loop spans 13 amino acids. V was clipped by 6 bases and J by 11 bases, with 19 bases between them. Germline V gene data show CDR1 as SNHLY and CDR2 as FYNNEI. The chain's CDR3 is CASRAGGLGEQYF. The CDR3 nucleotides read TGTGCCAGCAGGGCCGGGGGGCTGGGTGAGCAGTACTTC.

This clonotype was counted between two and nine times. The chain carries TRBV12-3 or TRBV12-4 and TRBJ1-2; no firm D call. With 7 bases removed from V and 4 bases from J, the gap between germline ends came to 13 bases. This CDR3 has 13 residues. In nucleotides, the CDR3 is TGTGCCAGCAAAGGACCGTTGACCTATGGCTACACCTTC. It translates to CASKGPLTYGYTF.

The chain couples TRBV15 to TRBJ1-6, with D maybe TRBD1 (6 bases). V gave up 1 base and J gave up 6 bases, with 13 bases separating them. The CDR3 is 16 amino acids. Per the germline V gene, CDR1 is LNHNV and CDR2 is YYDKDF (reference sequence). The CDR3 sequence is CATSRATGRFNSPLHF. The CDR3 coding sequence is TGTGCCACCAGCAGAGCCACAGGGAGATTTAATTCACCCCTCCACTTT.

V is TRBV12-3 or TRBV12-4 and J is TRBJ2-1; D is possibly TRBD1 (6 bases). The CDR3 extends over 13 amino acids. Trimming pared 7 bases from V and 5 bases from J, leaving 12 bases between. Here the CDR3 reads CASNNDRNNEQFF. The CDR3 DNA follows: TGTGCCAGCAATAACGACAGGAACAATGAGCAGTTCTTC.

This clonotype has just a few counts. The chain joins TRBV7-9 to TRBJ2-5, with TRBD1 matching 8 bases. CDR1 and CDR2 from the germline V gene are SEHNR and FQNEAQ (reference sequence). The ends lost 5 bases at V and 2 bases at J; junction bases unmatched: 7. This CDR3 region has 15 residues. As DNA, the CDR3 is TGTGCCAGCAGCCGAGGGACAGGCCAACAAGAGACCCAGTACTTC. Translation: CASSRGTGQQETQYF.

V and J are TRBV2 and TRBJ2-7, with TRBD2 identical over 11 bases. The V and J ends lost 8 bases and 3 bases, in that order; junction bases with no gene match: 6. Germline CDR1 SNHLY, CDR2 FYNNEI. The CDR3 consists of 14 residues. CDR3 sequence (DNA): TGTGCCAGCTTGGAGCTAGCGGGGGGCTACGAGCAGTACTTC. It yields the protein CASLELAGGYEQYF.

The rearrangement uses TRBV18 and TRBJ1-1, with D hard to call. CDR1 is KGHSH, CDR2 LQKENI, per germline. Trimming removed 6 bases at V and 0 bases at J, with 8 bases between. This CDR3 has 13 amino acids. The CDR3 region is CASSSGMNTEAFF. In nucleotides, the CDR3 is TGTGCCAGCTCCAGCGGGATGAACACTGAAGCTTTCTTT.

The chain couples TRBV7-2 to TRBJ2-1, with D perhaps matching TRBD2 (7 bases). The J call is in doubt because the DNA end fits TRBJ2-7 better. The CDR3 consists of 17 residues. Germline CDR1 is SGHTA and CDR2 is FQGNSA. DNA of the CDR3: TGTGCCAGCAGCTTAATGAGTCGGGGGGCCTCCTACAATGAGCAGTACTTC. Its translation is CASSLMSRGASYNEQYF.

This rearrangement joins TRBV20-1 to TRBJ2-3; TRBD1 is a possible D gene (5 bases). CDR3 size: 15 residues. V lost 6 bases, J lost 5 bases, and 21 bases lay in between. Looked up from germline, CDR1 is DFQATT and CDR2 is SNEGSKA (reference sequence). The CDR3 sequence is CSASPTGFGGDTQYF. The CDR3 coding sequence is TGCAGTGCCAGCCCCACAGGATTCGGTGGAGATACGCAGTATTTT.

In this sample, this clonotype turned up once. The gene calls are TRBV27 and TRBJ1-2, with D maybe TRBD1 (6 bases). Trimming removed 2 bases at V and 2 bases at J, with 9 bases between. Per the germline V gene, CDR1 is MNHEY and CDR2 is SMNVEV (reference sequence). The CDR3 totals 14 residues. The DNA of the CDR3 is TGTGCCAGCAGTTTAAGGGGGGGGAACTATGGCTACACCTTC. Translation: CASSLRGGNYGYTF.